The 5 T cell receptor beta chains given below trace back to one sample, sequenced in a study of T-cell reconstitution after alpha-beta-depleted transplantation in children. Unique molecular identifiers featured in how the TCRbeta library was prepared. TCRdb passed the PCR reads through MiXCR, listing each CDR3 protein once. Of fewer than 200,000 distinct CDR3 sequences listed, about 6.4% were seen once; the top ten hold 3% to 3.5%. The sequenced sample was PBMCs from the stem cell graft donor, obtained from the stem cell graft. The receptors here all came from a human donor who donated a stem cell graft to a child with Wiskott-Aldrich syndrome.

CDR3 in amino acids: CASSPLGGFTEAFF. DNA of the CDR3: TGTGCCAGCAGCCCATTGGGGGGTTTCACTGAAGCTTTCTTT. The chain uses TRBV7-9 and TRBJ1-1; TRBD1 might be the D (5 bases). The length of the CDR3 is 14 residues. Trimming left V 5 bases short and J 4 bases short, with 14 bases between. Germline CDR1 SEHNR, CDR2 FQNEAQ (reference sequence).

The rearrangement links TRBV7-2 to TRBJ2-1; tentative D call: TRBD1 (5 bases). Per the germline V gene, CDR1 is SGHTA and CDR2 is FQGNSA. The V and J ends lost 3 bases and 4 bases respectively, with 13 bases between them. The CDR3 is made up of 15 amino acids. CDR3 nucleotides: TGTGCCAGCAGCTTTAGCCGACAGAGATACAATGAGCAGTTCTTC. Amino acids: CASSFSRQRYNEQFF.

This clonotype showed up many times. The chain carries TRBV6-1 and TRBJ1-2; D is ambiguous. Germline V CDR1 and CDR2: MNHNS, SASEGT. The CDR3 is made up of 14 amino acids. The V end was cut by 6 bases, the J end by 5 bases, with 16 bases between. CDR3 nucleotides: TGTGCCAGCAGCCCCTCCCCGGACCAATATGGCTACACCTTC. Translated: CASSPSPDQYGYTF.

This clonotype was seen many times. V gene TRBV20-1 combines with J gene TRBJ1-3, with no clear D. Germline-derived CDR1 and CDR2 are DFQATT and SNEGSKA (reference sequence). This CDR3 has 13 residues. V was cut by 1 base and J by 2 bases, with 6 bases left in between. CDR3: CSARAGPGNTIYF. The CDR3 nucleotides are TGCAGTGCTAGAGCGGGTCCTGGAAACACCATATATTTT.

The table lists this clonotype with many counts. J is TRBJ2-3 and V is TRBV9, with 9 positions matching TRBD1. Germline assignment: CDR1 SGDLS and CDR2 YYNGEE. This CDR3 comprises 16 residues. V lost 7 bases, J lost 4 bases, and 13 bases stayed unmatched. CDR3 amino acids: CASGQPGQGIADTQYF. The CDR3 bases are TGTGCCAGCGGACAACCGGGACAGGGTATAGCAGATACGCAGTATTTT.